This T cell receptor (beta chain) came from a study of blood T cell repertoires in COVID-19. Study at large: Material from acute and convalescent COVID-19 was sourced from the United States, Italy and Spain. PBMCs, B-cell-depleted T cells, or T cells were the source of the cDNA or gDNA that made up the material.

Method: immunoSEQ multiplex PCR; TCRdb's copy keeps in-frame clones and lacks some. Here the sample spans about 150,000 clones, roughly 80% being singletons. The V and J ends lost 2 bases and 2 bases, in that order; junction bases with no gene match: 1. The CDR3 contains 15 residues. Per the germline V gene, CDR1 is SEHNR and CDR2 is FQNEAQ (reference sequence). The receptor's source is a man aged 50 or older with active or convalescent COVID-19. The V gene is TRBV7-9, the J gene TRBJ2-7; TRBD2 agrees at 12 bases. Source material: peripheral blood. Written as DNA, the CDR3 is TGTGCCAGCAGCTTACTAGCGGGAGGGGCCTACGAGCAGTACTTC. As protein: CASSLLAGGAYEQYF.